This T cell receptor beta chain was found in a study of cytomegalovirus exposure and HLA in healthy donors. This PCR relied on a set of 60 Vbeta primers and 13 Jbeta primers. Method: immunoSEQ multiplex PCR; TCRdb's copy keeps in-frame clones and lacks some. Of 310,000 or so clones in the sample, over 85% were seen once. In germline, CDR1 is MNHEY, CDR2 SVGAGI. CDR3 length: 15 residues. After removal of 7 bases from V and 6 bases from J, the junction contained 10 bases not matched to a gene. In the case of this clone: Its target is not known.

Study observations and caveats: Highest at DRB1 and lowest at HLA-C, TCR association rates differed among HLA loci in a later analysis.

This sequence was found in a woman in her late teens or twenties in good health and CMV-seronegative. This chain links TRBV6-5 with TRBJ2-1, with 9 bases matching TRBD2. Sample: PBMCs. In DNA, the CDR3 is TGTGCCAGCAAACTCGCGGGGGGGGATCTCAATGAGCAGTTCTTC. This translates into CASKLAGGDLNEQFF.